This T cell receptor (beta chain) is from a study of cytomegalovirus exposure and HLA in healthy donors. Study-wide background: As an earlier analysis found, 150 million to 200 million T cells yielded 117 million unique TCR beta sequences.

Vbeta (60) and Jbeta (13) primers were used in the PCR. The data were produced by immunoSEQ multiplex PCR, yet TCRdb's version contains in-frame clones alone and is incomplete. This specimen shows around 46,000 clones; the ten leading clones hold about 1.2%. Turning to this clone: Its antigen is not identified.

Broader study findings: One later analysis reportedly identified an Asian-associated ancestry cluster that showed fewer N-insertions than the roughly 720-donor mean. Specificity of three CMV-associated chains for CMV antigens was verified in vitro. A missense DCLRE1C variant was associated with V- and J-gene trimming of TCR beta chains in a later analysis, and an independent cohort replicated the association.

Germline loops: CDR1 SEHNR, CDR2 FQNEAQ (reference sequence). Trimming took 10 bases from V and 3 from J, leaving 9 bases between them. CDR3 length: 11 residues. The receptor was isolated from a middle-aged woman in good health and CMV-seronegative. The source material was PBMCs. This chain joins TRBV7-9 and TRBJ1-1, with D uncertain. The CDR3 is CATADYTEAFF. In DNA, the CDR3 is TGTGCCACTGCGGATTACACTGAAGCTTTCTTT.